The source of this TCR beta chain is a study of human T cells and chemical hapten exposure. One entry per CDR3 protein, called by TCRdb with MiXCR from the RACE reads. Of under 40,000 distinct CDR3 sequences listed, over 5.5% are singletons. The sample's time point: patch test 1, 2 weeks after DPC sensitization. Treatment meaning: therapeutic diphenylcyclopropenone sensitization with weekly scalp DPC. Researchers extracted total RNA from unfractionated whole blood. This clonotype was seen ten or more times. Its target is not known. Broader study findings: Sensitizing to DPC left TCRs with a frequency above 1 in 1000 unaltered.

Sequencing was performed on whole blood, taken in connection with sensitization to the hapten diphenylcyclopropenone (DPC). The TCR originated in a woman aged 25 to 39 with alopecia areata. Some clones in this sample may be carry-over from other donors' samples.

CDR3 amino acids: CASSTAWDTQYF. The CDR3 nucleotides read TGTGCCAGCAGCACTGCCTGGGATACGCAGTATTTT. The rearrangement uses TRBV6-5 and TRBJ2-3; D is undetermined. Germline V CDR1 and CDR2: MNHEY, SVGAGI. This CDR3 spans 12 amino acids. Trimming removed 6 bases from V and 6 bases from J, with 10 bases in between.